This passage covers 15 T cell receptor beta chains from one sample sequenced in a study of blood T cell repertoires in COVID-19. Libraries were prepared by immunoSEQ multiplex PCR; TCRdb keeps only in-frame clonotypes and omits some of them. The sample gives some 45,000 clones, approximately 86% of which show up once; over 7% is in the top ten. The sample taken for sequencing was peripheral blood. These TCRs come from an elderly man in a cohort sampled during active COVID-19.

The chain combines TRBV2 with TRBJ1-4, with a possible D match to TRBD1 (5 bases). This CDR3 is built from 14 residues. Per germline, CDR1 SNHLY and CDR2 FYNNEI. Trimming took off 6 bases at V and 8 bases at J, with 16 bases between the two ends. DNA of the CDR3: TGTGCCAGCAGCCCGATTCAGGGTAGAGAAAAACTGTTTTTT. Its protein product is CASSPIQGREKLFF.

The chain recombines TRBV5-4 with TRBJ2-5; D gene unclear. The CDR3 totals 14 residues. Germline-derived CDR1 and CDR2 are SGHNT and YYREEE (reference sequence). With 2 bases removed from V and 1 base from J, the gap between germline ends came to 9 bases. CDR3: CASSLSGGQETQYF. CDR3 in DNA: TGTGCCAGCAGCTTATCTGGCGGCCAAGAGACCCAGTACTTC. Using reference TRBV5-4 and TRBJ2-5 for the parts outside the CDR3, the full variable domain is ETGVTQSPTHLIKTRGQQVTLRCSSQSGHNTVSWYQQALGQGPQFIFQYYREEENGRGNFPPRFSGLQFPNYSSELNVNALELDDSALYLCASSLSGGQETQYFGPGTRLLVL.

The chain combines TRBV10-1 with TRBJ2-7; 15 nucleotides line up with TRBD2. The CDR3 length is 19 residues. Germline V gene data show CDR1 as WNHNN and CDR2 as SYGVQD (reference sequence). The V gene end was trimmed by 6 bases and the J gene end by 0 bases; junction bases not matched to a gene: 12. For the CDR3, the DNA is TGCGCCAGCAGCAACAATTACGGGACTAGCGGGAGGAACTCCTACGAGCAGTACTTC. It specifies CASSNNYGTSGRNSYEQYF.

This chain uses TRBV7-9 with TRBJ2-1, with 10 bases that match TRBD2. Germline V gene sequence: CDR1 SEHNR, CDR2 FQNEAQ (reference sequence). The trim removed 3 bases at V and 9 bases at J, leaving 8 bases unmatched. This CDR3 contains 15 residues. The CDR3 DNA sequence: TGTGCCAGCAGCTTGGCTAGCGGGAGCTCGGTTGAGCAGTTCTTC. This encodes CASSLASGSSVEQFF.

The V gene is TRBV27, the J gene TRBJ2-3, with TRBD2 matching over 12 bases. Germline lookup yields CDR1 MNHEY and CDR2 SMNVEV (reference sequence). This CDR3 has 20 residues. With 3 bases clipped from V and 2 bases from J, the junction kept 15 bases outside the gene matches. As DNA, the CDR3 is TGTGCCAGCAGTTTCCGAGCGTATGCTAGCGGGGGGGGTCTCACAGATACGCAGTATTTT. It translates to CASSFRAYASGGGLTDTQYF.

The rearrangement links TRBV27 to TRBJ2-4, with a weak D call TRBD2 (6 bases). Trimming stripped 11 bases from V and 0 bases from J, with 11 bases between. The germline V gene encodes CDR1 MNHEY and CDR2 SMNVEV (reference sequence). The CDR3 loop spans 13 amino acids. DNA of the CDR3: TGTGCCTCCACCGGGGGAGCCAAAAACATTCAGTACTTC. Translating it yields CASTGGAKNIQYF.

The chain links TRBV2 to TRBJ1-4; D gene ambiguous. The germline V gene encodes CDR1 SNHLY and CDR2 FYNNEI. Trimming removed 6 bases at V and 0 bases at J, with 11 bases between. The CDR3 is made up of 15 amino acids. CDR3: CASRRGISTNEKLFF. CDR3 in DNA: TGTGCCAGCAGGCGGGGAATCTCAACTAATGAAAAACTGTTTTTT.

The rearrangement joins TRBV10-3 to TRBJ2-1, with TRBD2 identical over 8 bases. The germline gives CDR1 ENHRY, CDR2 SYGVKD. The CDR3 loop spans 14 amino acids. V was pared by 4 bases and J by 6 bases, with 5 bases of the junction left unmatched. The CDR3 sequence is CAISVGGGPNEQFF. In DNA form, the CDR3 reads TGTGCCATCAGTGTGGGCGGGGGGCCCAATGAGCAGTTCTTC.

The CDR3 coding sequence is TGCGCCAGCAGTCAATCGGCTTGTGAGGATGGAACCGGGACAGCCTCTGGAAACACCATATATTTT. This codes for CASSQSACEDGTGTASGNTIYF. This rearrangement joins TRBV23-1 to TRBJ1-3; 7 nucleotides align to TRBD1. TRBV23-1 is classed as an ORF, of uncertain function. With V trimmed by 0 bases and J by 0 bases, 20 bases remained unmatched. This CDR3 is 22 amino acids long.

V gene TRBV18 combines with J gene TRBJ2-7, with D possibly TRBD2 on 5 matching bases. V gave up 8 bases and J gave up 2 bases, with 13 bases separating them. The CDR3 is 13 residues long. Germline loops: CDR1 KGHSH, CDR2 LQKENI. The CDR3 protein is CASQRPAAYEQYF. Here the CDR3 DNA reads TGTGCCAGCCAACGTCCAGCGGCCTACGAGCAGTACTTC.

The rearrangement links TRBV28 to TRBJ1-3; D gene unclear. V gave up 7 bases and J gave up 0 bases, with 7 bases separating them. There are 13 residues in the CDR3. Germline CDR1 reads MDHEN; CDR2 reads SYDVKM. DNA of the CDR3: TGTGCCAGCACCTGGCCCTCTGGAAACACCATATATTTT. Translation gives CASTWPSGNTIYF.

This chain connects TRBV6-2 or TRBV6-3 to TRBJ2-7; 11 bases match TRBD2. Germline CDR1 and CDR2: MNHEY and SVGEGT. With 4 bases clipped from V and 2 bases from J, the junction kept 7 bases outside the gene matches. The CDR3 loop spans 16 amino acids. The CDR3 DNA reads TGTGCCAGCAGTTCCCTGGTAGCGGGAGGGCCCTACGAGCAGTACTTC. This translates into CASSSLVAGGPYEQYF.

The rearrangement links TRBV7-6 to TRBJ2-3, with 9 bases that match TRBD2. The CDR3 has 16 residues. With V trimmed by 7 bases and J by 4 bases, 12 bases remained unmatched. Germline assignment: CDR1 SGHVS and CDR2 FNYEAQ. This CDR3 reads CASTEVPGGGADTQYF. CDR3 coding DNA: TGTGCCAGCACCGAGGTTCCCGGCGGGGGGGCAGATACGCAGTATTTT. Full variable domain (outside the CDR3, taken from reference TRBV7-6 and TRBJ2-3): GAGVSQSPRYKVTKRGQDVALRCDPISGHVSLYWYRQALGQGPEFLTYFNYEAQQDKSGLPNDRFSAERPEGSISTLTIQRTEQRDSAMYRCASTEVPGGGADTQYFGPGTRLTVL.

This clone was observed a single time. The chain joins TRBV24-1 to TRBJ2-5; 7 nucleotides align to TRBD1. There are 15 residues in the CDR3. Germline V gives CDR1 KGHDR, CDR2 SFDVKD. After removal of 4 bases from V and 5 bases from J, the junction contained 9 bases not matched to a gene. Here the CDR3 reads CATSDGRQGYETQYF. The CDR3 DNA reads TGTGCCACCAGTGACGGAAGACAGGGATACGAGACCCAGTACTTC.

This rearrangement joins TRBV11-2 to TRBJ1-6, with D possibly TRBD1 on 6 matching bases. Germline-derived CDR1 and CDR2 are SGHAT and FQNNGV. V lost 5 bases, J lost 10 bases, and 15 bases lay in between. The CDR3 has 14 amino acids. Here the CDR3 reads CASSDYRVRSPLHF. For the CDR3, the DNA is TGTGCCAGCAGCGACTACAGGGTACGGTCACCCCTCCACTTT.